The next 17 T cell receptor beta chains were all read from a single sample in a study of blood T cell repertoires in COVID-19. This table comes from immunoSEQ multiplex PCR, and its TCRdb copy is limited to in-frame clones, with some not included. Among 150,000 to 200,000 clones listed, 80% to 90% were seen once. Sequenced sample: peripheral blood. Receptor source: a man aged 55 to 69 with acute or convalescent COVID-19.

The chain uses TRBV7-8 and TRBJ1-1, with 10 bases matching TRBD1. The trim removed 5 bases at V and 1 base at J, leaving 13 bases unmatched. CDR1 SGHVS and CDR2 FQNEAQ come from the germline V gene. The CDR3 covers 18 residues. In nucleotides, the CDR3 is TGTGCCAGCAGCCCCGCAAGGGACAGGGGTTTGGGGAACACTGAAGCTTTCTTT. Protein: CASSPARDRGLGNTEAFF.

CDR3 nucleotide sequence: TGCGCCAGCAGCGGGGGACAGAGTTTCTATGGCTACACCTTC. As protein: CASSGGQSFYGYTF. The J gene is TRBJ1-2, the V gene TRBV4-1; 7 bases align to TRBD1. Trimming cost V 5 bases and J 4 bases; bases outside gene matches: 7. Germline CDR1 reads MGHRA; CDR2 reads YSYEKL. The length of the CDR3 is 14 residues.

V and J are TRBV7-2 and TRBJ1-6; 10 bases are a match to TRBD1. Germline V CDR1 and CDR2: SGHTA, FQGNSA. Trimming took 5 bases from V and 7 from J; bases not matched to a gene: 8. The CDR3 consists of 16 residues. Written as DNA, the CDR3 is TGTGCCAGCAGCATTTACTCGGGACAGGGGAATTCACCCCTCCACTTT. Protein product: CASSIYSGQGNSPLHF.

The CDR3 spells CASSATGGSQPQHF. The DNA for the CDR3 is TGTGCCAGCAGCGCGACAGGGGGCAGTCAGCCCCAGCATTTT. The gene calls are TRBV6-5 and TRBJ1-5; 10 bases align to TRBD1. Germline V gene data show CDR1 as MNHEY and CDR2 as SVGAGI. V trimming: 6 bases; J trimming: 6 bases; junction bases outside the gene matches: 5. The CDR3 spans 14 residues.

The gene calls are TRBV10-2 and TRBJ1-5, with TRBD1 identical over 8 bases. This CDR3 has 14 amino acids. The germline V gene encodes CDR1 WSHSY and CDR2 SAAADI. J gave up 4 bases and V 6 bases, and 5 bases lay outside the gene matches. Here the CDR3 DNA reads TGCGCCAGCAGGACAGGGGCCCAAAATCAGCCCCAGCATTTT. Its protein is CASRTGAQNQPQHF.

The chain couples TRBV30 to TRBJ2-2, with D possibly matching TRBD2 (5 bases). The V gene lost 3 bases and the J gene lost 6 bases, with 14 bases spanning the gap. The CDR3 totals 14 residues. Germline V gene data show CDR1 as GTSNPN and CDR2 as SVGIG (reference sequence). CDR3 sequence reads: CAWRTRAKAGELFF. The CDR3 DNA sequence: TGTGCCTGGAGGACGAGGGCGAAGGCCGGGGAGCTGTTTTTT.

The chain uses TRBV2 and TRBJ2-1; TRBD2 matches 11 bases. This CDR3 has 18 residues. Germline V gene data show CDR1 as SNHLY and CDR2 as FYNNEI. The V segment lost 0 bases and the J segment 4 bases; nucleotides outside the gene matches: 8. The CDR3 bases are TGTGCCAGCAGTGAAGCGCGGGCTAGCGGGGGGTATTACAATGAGCAGTTCTTC. This translates into CASSEARASGGYYNEQFF.

CDR3 bases: TGTGCCAGCAGCTTAGGACTCAAACCGTTAACCGGGGAGCTGTTTTTT. Its protein product is CASSLGLKPLTGELFF. V and J are TRBV7-8 and TRBJ2-2, with D hard to call. There are 16 residues in the CDR3. The V gene lost 1 base and the J gene lost 5 bases, with 14 bases spanning the gap. Germline V gene lookup returns CDR1 SGHVS and CDR2 FQNEAQ.

V gene TRBV2 combines with J gene TRBJ2-1, with D perhaps matching TRBD1 (6 bases). The CDR3 runs 17 residues. In germline, CDR1 is SNHLY, CDR2 FYNNEI. The V end was cut by 2 bases, the J end by 8 bases, with 22 bases between. CDR3 region: CASSEPPQGSVTYEQFF. In DNA, the CDR3 is TGTGCCAGCAGTGAACCTCCCCAGGGGAGCGTTACTTATGAGCAGTTCTTC.

V gene TRBV5-1 combines with J gene TRBJ2-2; D is unresolved. This CDR3 has 11 amino acids. Germline V lookup: CDR1 SGHRS, CDR2 YFSETQ. Trimming removed 2 bases at V and 8 bases at J, with 4 bases between. The chain's CDR3 is CASSFRGELFF. CDR3 DNA sequence: TGCGCCAGCAGCTTCAGGGGGGAGCTGTTTTTT.

The genes are TRBV5-1 and TRBJ2-3; no clear D. The germline V gene encodes CDR1 SGHRS and CDR2 YFSETQ. The CDR3 contains 12 residues. Trimming removed 4 bases at V and 2 bases at J, with 5 bases between. The CDR3 spells CASSRPTDTQYF. The DNA for the CDR3 is TGCGCCAGCAGCCGTCCCACAGATACGCAGTATTTT.

The chain couples TRBV10-1 to TRBJ1-6; D is undetermined. CDR1 is WNHNN and CDR2 is SYGVQD in the germline V gene (reference sequence). V shed 4 bases and J shed 5 bases, with 33 bases lying between them. The CDR3 is 22 amino acids. The CDR3 spells CASSGRVREPPVFRCHNSPLHF. In nucleotides, the CDR3 is TGCGCCAGCAGTGGTAGGGTGCGGGAGCCTCCGGTGTTTCGGTGTCATAATTCACCCCTCCACTTT.

V and J are TRBV5-6 and TRBJ1-3; D might be TRBD1 (5 bases). V lost 0 bases and J 0 bases, leaving 13 bases between the germline ends. The CDR3 extends over 17 amino acids. CDR1 is SGHDT and CDR2 is YYEEEE in the germline V gene. In DNA, the CDR3 is TGTGCCAGCAGCTTGGTCAAAGACAGAACCTCTGGAAACACCATATATTTT. This translates into CASSLVKDRTSGNTIYF.

The chain is built from TRBV7-2 and TRBJ2-2, with TRBD1 identical over 9 bases. V trimming: 8 bases; J trimming: 4 bases; junction bases outside the gene matches: 8. CDR1 is SGHTA, CDR2 FQGNSA, per germline. The CDR3 runs 15 residues. In DNA form, the CDR3 reads TGTGCCAGCGGACTCCGGGACAGGGTCACCGGGGAGCTGTTTTTT. Its protein is CASGLRDRVTGELFF. The whole variable domain, filled in from reference TRBV7-2 and TRBJ2-2, reads GAGVSQSPSNKVTEKGKDVELRCDPISGHTALYWYRQSLGQGLEFLIYFQGNSAPDKSGLPSDRFSAERTGGSVSTLTIQRTQQEDSAVYLCASGLRDRVTGELFFGEGSRLTVL.

The genes are TRBV7-2 and TRBJ2-5; 10 bases line up with TRBD2. The V gene end was trimmed by 5 bases and the J gene end by 4 bases; junction bases not matched to a gene: 7. CDR1 and CDR2 (germline): SGHTA, FQGNSA. The CDR3 length is 15 residues. CDR3 residues: CASSQRGGWGETQYF. CDR3 nucleotides: TGTGCCAGCAGCCAGCGGGGGGGCTGGGGAGAGACCCAGTACTTC.

The chain couples TRBV4-2 to TRBJ1-3; 8 bases fit TRBD1. The V gene end was trimmed by 0 bases and the J gene end by 0 bases; junction bases not matched to a gene: 7. This CDR3 comprises 18 residues. Germline lookup yields CDR1 LGHNA and CDR2 YNFKEQ. CDR3 residues: CASSQDAGGRSSGNTIYF. In DNA form, the CDR3 reads TGTGCCAGCAGCCAAGATGCAGGGGGCAGAAGCTCTGGAAACACCATATATTTT.

The chain employs TRBV19 and TRBJ1-2; the match to TRBD1 covers 11 bases. V trimming: 5 bases; J trimming: 8 bases; junction bases outside the gene matches: 13. Germline loops: CDR1 LNHDA, CDR2 SQIVND (reference sequence). The CDR3 has 16 amino acids. This CDR3 reads CASSHLRGQGGPGYTF. CDR3 coding DNA: TGTGCCAGTAGTCACCTCCGGGGACAGGGGGGTCCCGGCTACACCTTC.